This entry lists 3 T cell receptor beta chains sequenced from one sample in a study of T cell changes during pregnancy in multiple sclerosis. Produced via immunoSEQ multiplex PCR; TCRdb's table is partial and in-frame only. The data contain 50,000 to 55,000 clones, around nine tenths of them singletons. The specimen was CD4+ T cells from peripheral blood mononuclear cells, collected after pregnancy. The receptors were sampled from a female donor with multiple sclerosis, enrolled in a pregnancy study.

The gene calls are TRBV9 and TRBJ2-2, with 11 bases that match TRBD2. V trimming: 4 bases; J trimming: 6 bases; junction bases outside the gene matches: 14. The CDR3 has 18 amino acids. CDR1 and CDR2 (germline): SGDLS, YYNGEE. CDR3 loop: CASSPTSRVAGGPGELFF. The CDR3 bases are TGTGCCAGCAGCCCAACATCTCGGGTAGCGGGAGGGCCCGGGGAGCTGTTTTTT.

The chain couples TRBV14 to TRBJ2-7; weak D call: TRBD1 (5 bases). The V end was cut by 4 bases, the J end by 8 bases, with 15 bases between. CDR1 is SGHDN, CDR2 FVKESK, per germline. The CDR3 spans 13 residues. CDR3 nucleotides: TGTGCCAGCAGCCCCCACTTTGACAGTCAGCAGTACTTC. It yields the protein CASSPHFDSQQYF.

This clone was picked up one time. The CDR3 protein is CASSWEVARANTEAFF. CDR3 nucleotide sequence: TGCGCCAGCAGCTGGGAGGTGGCCAGGGCGAACACTGAAGCTTTCTTT. The rearrangement uses TRBV5-1 and TRBJ1-1; D might be TRBD1 (5 bases). This CDR3 is 16 amino acids long. Germline V gene sequence: CDR1 SGHRS, CDR2 YFSETQ. The germline V and J ends were trimmed by 3 bases and 1 base, with 16 bases remaining between them.